The 28 T cell receptor beta chains presented below share a single source sample, sequenced in a study of OX40 agonist ivuxolimab in advanced cancers. TCRdb keeps only in-frame clones here, not all; method: immunoSEQ multiplex PCR. Among tens of thousands of clones listed, 85% to 90% were seen once. Sequenced here: CD4+ or CD8+ T cells sorted from blood, sampled in a trial of the OX40 agonist ivuxolimab. The receptors here all came from an adult with an advanced solid tumor such as melanoma, head and neck, liver or kidney cancer.

This chain links TRBV19 with TRBJ1-3; maybe TRBD1 (5 bases). The CDR3 totals 17 residues. Germline V gene lookup returns CDR1 LNHDA and CDR2 SQIVND (reference sequence). Trimming took off 4 bases at V and 0 bases at J, with 16 bases between the two ends. The CDR3 coding sequence is TGTGCCAGTAGTAGAACCGGGACGGCGAGCTCTGGAAACACCATATATTTT. This sequence encodes CASSRTGTASSGNTIYF.

The chain carries TRBV19 and TRBJ2-3; 7 nucleotides agree with TRBD1. This CDR3 has 15 residues. Germline CDR1 and CDR2: LNHDA and SQIVND (reference sequence). The ends lost 7 bases at V and 2 bases at J; junction bases unmatched: 9. The CDR3 coding sequence is TGTGCCAGTAAGCGACAGGGCGTGGACACAGATACGCAGTATTTT. The encoded protein is CASKRQGVDTDTQYF.

This clone was picked up a small number of times. The chain links TRBV11-2 to TRBJ2-7; D is possibly TRBD1 (6 bases). V lost 5 bases to trimming and J lost 4 bases, with 15 bases between them. The CDR3 runs 14 residues. Germline CDR1 SGHAT, CDR2 FQNNGV. The CDR3 spells CASSQTQGWYEQYF. The DNA for the CDR3 is TGTGCCAGCAGCCAAACACAGGGATGGTACGAGCAGTACTTC.

The V and J genes are TRBV28 and TRBJ2-7; possibly TRBD2 for D (5 bases). V shed 5 bases and J shed 6 bases, with 14 bases lying between them. Germline assignment: CDR1 MDHEN and CDR2 SYDVKM. CDR3 length equals 13 residues. CDR3 sequence reads: CASSHIRETEQYF. CDR3 coding DNA: TGTGCCAGCAGTCACATCCGGGAAACCGAGCAGTACTTC.

Regarding this clone: The junction does not match germline at one end; this may be a read error. This CDR3 is CVSSQDFLADYGYTF. CDR3 sequence (DNA): TGCGTCAGCAGCCAAGATTTTCTCGCGGACTATGGCTACACCTTC. The chain carries TRBV4-1 and TRBJ1-2; D unresolved. The CDR3 length is 15 residues. The germline CDR1 and CDR2 sequences are MGHRA and YSYEKL.

This clone was detected only a few times. V usage is TRBV7-9 and J usage is TRBJ1-1; TRBD1 matches 9 bases. The CDR3 consists of 15 residues. The J segment lost 1 base and the V segment lost 2 bases, leaving 2 bases of the junction unmatched. Germline V gives CDR1 SEHNR, CDR2 FQNEAQ (reference sequence). The CDR3 here is CASSLQQGANTEAFF. The CDR3 DNA sequence: TGTGCCAGCAGCTTACAACAGGGGGCGAACACTGAAGCTTTCTTT.

The rearrangement joins TRBV5-1 to TRBJ1-2, with D maybe TRBD1 (6 bases). Trimming left V 0 bases short and J 8 bases short, with 17 bases between. The germline V gene has CDR1 SGHRS and CDR2 YFSETQ. The CDR3 consists of 15 residues. CDR3 sequence reads: CASSLAGGTREGYTF. The CDR3 DNA sequence: TGCGCCAGCAGCTTGGCCGGGGGGACACGTGAAGGCTACACCTTC.

The chain combines TRBV6-1 with TRBJ1-1; perhaps TRBD1 as D (5 bases). Germline CDR1 is MNHNS and CDR2 is SASEGT. This CDR3 is built from 14 residues. Trimming removed 7 bases from V and 1 base from J, with 13 bases in between. CDR3 nucleotides: TGTGCCAGCACCCCAGGGCGGACGAACACTGAAGCTTTCTTT. Protein sequence: CASTPGRTNTEAFF.

In DNA, the CDR3 is TGTGCCAGCAGCCCGCGGACAGGGATGGATGAGCAGTTCTTC. Protein product: CASSPRTGMDEQFF. This rearrangement joins TRBV11-2 to TRBJ2-1, with 8 bases lining up with TRBD1. V lost 5 bases, J lost 8 bases, and 8 bases stayed unmatched. In germline, CDR1 is SGHAT, CDR2 FQNNGV. This CDR3 has 14 amino acids.

The chain employs TRBV19 and TRBJ1-5; 7 nucleotides line up with TRBD1. J was trimmed by 6 bases and V by 4 bases; bases with no gene match: 12. Germline assignment: CDR1 LNHDA and CDR2 SQIVND (reference sequence). This CDR3 has 16 amino acids. The CDR3 nucleotides read TGTGCCAGTAGTACCCAAAGGACAGGAGGGGGTCAGCCCCAGCATTTT. Its translation: CASSTQRTGGGQPQHF.

The genes are TRBV9 and TRBJ2-5, with D tentatively TRBD1 (6 bases). The J call may be wrong; the DNA end is better matched by TRBJ2-7. Germline V gene sequence: CDR1 SGDLS, CDR2 YYNGEE. This CDR3 spans 15 amino acids. The CDR3: CASSVEPQGEYEQYF. In DNA form, the CDR3 reads TGTGCCAGCAGCGTAGAGCCACAGGGAGAATACGAGCAGTACTTC.

The chain is built from TRBV28 and TRBJ1-2, with D possibly matching TRBD1 (6 bases). The CDR3 is 15 residues long. Trimming pared 7 bases from V and 2 bases from J, leaving 17 bases between. Germline V gives CDR1 MDHEN, CDR2 SYDVKM. CDR3 nucleotide sequence: TGTGCCAGCACCAAATACAGGACAGCGAACTATGGCTACACCTTC. Translating it yields CASTKYRTANYGYTF.

The chain couples TRBV28 to TRBJ2-7; 10 bases line up with TRBD1. The germline V gene encodes CDR1 MDHEN and CDR2 SYDVKM. The J segment lost 6 bases and the V segment lost 3 bases, leaving 8 bases of the junction unmatched. There are 15 residues in the CDR3. CDR3 region: CASSFLGDRGPEQYF. The CDR3 DNA reads as TGTGCCAGCAGTTTCCTCGGGGACAGGGGCCCCGAGCAGTACTTC.

The V gene is TRBV15, the J gene TRBJ2-7, with D perhaps matching TRBD2 (5 bases). CDR1 is LNHNV, CDR2 YYDKDF, per germline (reference sequence). The ends were cut back, 1 base at V and 0 bases at J, with 7 bases in the middle. The CDR3 has 14 residues. In nucleotides, the CDR3 is TGTGCCACCAGCAGAGGAGGGTACTCCTACGAGCAGTACTTC. It specifies CATSRGGYSYEQYF.

The chain employs TRBV6-1 and TRBJ1-1; D is ambiguous. The CDR3 loop spans 14 amino acids. Trimming left V 2 bases short and J 1 base short, with 8 bases between. Per germline, CDR1 MNHNS and CDR2 SASEGT. Here the CDR3 DNA reads TGTGCCAGCAGTGAAAGGCCAGAGAACACTGAAGCTTTCTTT. Translating it yields CASSERPENTEAFF.

The J gene is TRBJ2-3, the V gene TRBV7-3, with a tentative D call TRBD2 (8 bases). Germline CDR1 SGHTA, CDR2 FQGTGA. The V and J ends lost 5 bases and 5 bases respectively, with 20 bases between them. The length of the CDR3 is 16 residues. This chain's CDR3 is CASSPGGRGARDTQYF. Written as DNA, the CDR3 is TGTGCCAGCAGCCCAGGGGGGCGGGGGGCAAGAGATACGCAGTATTTT.

In its sample, this clone was seen once. The chain combines TRBV5-4 with TRBJ2-7; 7 bases line up with TRBD1. This CDR3 is built from 14 residues. Germline V gene sequence: CDR1 SGHNT, CDR2 YYREEE (reference sequence). The J segment lost 3 bases and the V segment lost 4 bases, leaving 7 bases of the junction unmatched. The CDR3 loop is CASSSDRVFYEQYF. The DNA for the CDR3 is TGTGCCAGCAGCAGTGACAGGGTTTTCTACGAGCAGTACTTC.

This chain connects TRBV28 to TRBJ2-7, with 11 nucleotides matching TRBD1. The CDR3 extends over 18 amino acids. Per the germline V gene, CDR1 is MDHEN and CDR2 is SYDVKM. V dropped 5 bases and J dropped 2; count of bases not matched to a gene: 14. The DNA of the CDR3 is TGTGCCAGCAGTAGGGGAATATGGGCGGGACAGGGGGCCTACGAGCAGTACTTC. Encoded protein: CASSRGIWAGQGAYEQYF.

The rearrangement uses TRBV19 and TRBJ2-3, with a weak D call TRBD2 (7 bases). The V gene's germline CDR1 is LNHDA and CDR2 SQIVND (reference sequence). The CDR3 covers 12 residues. The V end was cut by 8 bases, the J end by 7 bases, with 13 bases between. CDR3 protein: CASGGGFYTQYF. The CDR3, as DNA: TGTGCCAGTGGGGGGGGCTTCTATACGCAGTATTTT. Full variable domain (missing parts from reference TRBV19 and TRBJ2-3): DGGITQSPKYLFRKEGQNVTLSCEQNLNHDAMYWYRQDPGQGLRLIYYSQIVNDFQKGDIAEGYSVSREKKESFPLTVTSAQKNPTAFYLCASGGGFYTQYFGPGTRLTVL.

This chain links TRBV5-6 with TRBJ1-4, with 11 bases aligning to TRBD1. The CDR3 covers 17 residues. Germline values: CDR1 SGHDT, CDR2 YYEEEE. The V and J ends lost 3 bases and 6 bases, in that order; junction bases with no gene match: 10. The chain's CDR3 is CASSSRRDRGRDEKLFF. CDR3 bases: TGTGCCAGCAGCTCACGCCGGGACAGGGGGAGGGATGAAAAACTGTTTTTT. The full variable domain, completed using reference TRBV5-6 and TRBJ1-4, is DAGVTQSPTHLIKTRGQQVTLRCSPKSGHDTVSWYQQALGQGPQFIFQYYEEEERQRGNFPDRFSGHQFPNYSSELNVNALLLGDSALYLCASSSRRDRGRDEKLFFGSGTQLSVL.

The rearrangement joins TRBV15 to TRBJ2-6; a possible D gene is TRBD1 (7 bases). Looked up from germline, CDR1 is LNHNV and CDR2 is YYDKDF (reference sequence). The CDR3 is 16 amino acids. The V and J ends lost 3 bases and 4 bases respectively, with 13 bases between them. CDR3 nucleotide sequence: TGTGCCACCAGCAGTGTACAGGGGAGGGGGGCCAACGTCCTGACTTTC. This translates into CATSSVQGRGANVLTF.

V gene TRBV19 combines with J gene TRBJ1-2; the D is unclear. Trimming took 3 bases from V and 7 from J, leaving 12 bases between them. CDR1 and CDR2 (germline): LNHDA, SQIVND (reference sequence). This CDR3 is 13 amino acids long. CDR3 nucleotide sequence: TGTGCCAGTAGTATCAGCAAGGTTGTTGGCTACACCTTC. Its protein is CASSISKVVGYTF.

This CDR3 reads CASSDRFNQPQHF. CDR3 sequence (DNA): TGTGCCTCTTCGGACAGATTCAATCAGCCCCAGCATTTT. The chain employs TRBV30 and TRBJ1-5, with D possibly matching TRBD1 (6 bases). Looked up from germline, CDR1 is GTSNPN and CDR2 is SVGIG (reference sequence). The length of the CDR3 is 13 residues. V was trimmed by 7 bases and J by 3 bases, leaving 13 bases between them.

The chain is built from TRBV5-6 and TRBJ1-1, with 11 bases matching TRBD1. This CDR3 is 18 amino acids long. Germline CDR1 reads SGHDT; CDR2 reads YYEEEE. Trimming at V came to 2 bases and at J to 2 bases, leaving 11 bases not matched to a gene. CDR3 sequence: CASSFPHGTGGVNTEAFF. The CDR3 nucleotides are TGTGCCAGCAGCTTCCCCCACGGGACAGGGGGAGTCAACACTGAAGCTTTCTTT.

The V call is TRBV19, the J call TRBJ1-3; D is ambiguous. The CDR3 is 15 residues long. Per germline, CDR1 LNHDA and CDR2 SQIVND (reference sequence). Trimming took off 3 bases at V and 0 bases at J, with 9 bases between the two ends. CDR3 protein: CASSMGMNSGNTIYF. CDR3 sequence (DNA): TGTGCCAGTAGTATGGGAATGAACTCTGGAAACACCATATATTTT.

This chain links TRBV7-8 with TRBJ2-7; the match to TRBD2 covers 8 bases. Germline CDR1 and CDR2: SGHVS and FQNEAQ. With 3 bases clipped from V and 5 bases from J, the junction kept 9 bases outside the gene matches. This CDR3 spans 15 amino acids. The CDR3 is CASSFPGLGEHEQYF. DNA for the CDR3: TGTGCCAGCAGCTTCCCGGGACTAGGGGAACACGAGCAGTACTTC.

V and J are TRBV28 and TRBJ2-7, with 9 bases that match TRBD1. Germline CDR1 and CDR2: MDHEN and SYDVKM. The V gene end was trimmed by 5 bases and the J gene end by 2 bases; junction bases not matched to a gene: 7. This CDR3 contains 15 residues. CDR3 DNA sequence: TGTGCCAGCAGTCCCCGTGGGGACAGGGCCTACGAGCAGTACTTC. As protein: CASSPRGDRAYEQYF.

The rearrangement joins TRBV27 to TRBJ2-3; TRBD2 agrees at 13 bases. The CDR3 sequence is 17 residues long. Unmatched junction bases numbered 5, after V lost 5 bases and J lost 0 bases. Germline CDR1 MNHEY, CDR2 SMNVEV (reference sequence). CDR3: CASSPWGLAGSTDTQYF. The CDR3 nucleotides read TGTGCCAGCAGTCCATGGGGACTAGCGGGAAGCACAGATACGCAGTATTTT.